Given below is one T cell receptor (beta chain) in context. This sample is drawn from a study of CD8+ T cells in alopecia areata. Across the study: Administration of oral tofacitinib to treated patients was at 5 to 10 mg twice daily.

RNA extraction was followed by reverse transcription into cDNA, which acted as the sequencing template. Data came from immunoSEQ multiplex PCR; TCRdb stores just in-frame clones and leaves some out. The data hold 45,000 to 60,000 clones, with about 96% observed a single time. Sequenced here: CD8+ T cells sorted from blood, sampled at week 0. This receptor was obtained from a human donor with alopecia areata.

CDR3 bases: TGTGCTAGTGGTTTGCTAGTCGGGACTAGCGGGGTAGAAGAGACCCAGTACTTC. Amino acids: CASGLLVGTSGVEETQYF. The chain uses TRBV12-5 and TRBJ2-5, with 13 bases identical to TRBD2. Germline V gene lookup returns CDR1 LGHNT and CDR2 FRNRAP. V lost 2 bases, J lost 3 bases, and 9 bases stayed unmatched. The CDR3 length is 18 residues.